The 26 T cell receptor beta chains below come from one sample, sequenced in a study of cytomegalovirus exposure and HLA in healthy donors. Primers included in the PCR were 60 Vbeta and 13 Jbeta primers. Data came from immunoSEQ multiplex PCR; TCRdb stores just in-frame clones and leaves some out. Of about 120,000 clones in the sample, 80% to 90% were seen once. Sequencing was done on a sample of PBMCs. The receptor set was obtained from a middle-aged woman in good health and CMV-seropositive.

The rearrangement uses TRBV4-3 and TRBJ2-7, with 7 bases aligning to TRBD1. The CDR3 length is 14 residues. Germline-derived CDR1 and CDR2 are LGHNA and YSLEER. V lost 4 bases to trimming and J lost 0 bases; unmatched junction nucleotides: 3. In DNA form, the CDR3 reads TGCGCCAGCAGCCCTCGGACAGGCTCCTACGAGCAGTACTTC. Protein sequence: CASSPRTGSYEQYF.

This clone was counted only a few times. The rearrangement joins TRBV6-1 to TRBJ2-3; 11 positions agree with TRBD2. CDR1 is MNHNS and CDR2 is SASEGT in the germline V gene. Trimming at V came to 4 bases and at J to 0 bases, leaving 3 bases not matched to a gene. The CDR3 contains 16 residues. The CDR3, as DNA: TGTGCCAGCAGTGTGACTAGCGGGACAAGCACAGATACGCAGTATTTT. Its protein is CASSVTSGTSTDTQYF.

The gene calls are TRBV2 and TRBJ2-1, with TRBD2 identical over 7 bases. The germline V gene encodes CDR1 SNHLY and CDR2 FYNNEI. This CDR3 has 16 amino acids. Trimming took 6 bases from V and 0 from J; bases not matched to a gene: 8. CDR3: CASSGLVGGSYNEQFF. The CDR3 DNA reads as TGTGCCAGCAGCGGACTAGTTGGGGGCTCCTACAATGAGCAGTTCTTC.

This clone has just a few counts. The chain couples TRBV7-8 to TRBJ2-3; 8 bases are shared with TRBD2. CDR1 is SGHVS and CDR2 is FQNEAQ in the germline V gene. The CDR3 has 15 residues. V dropped 4 bases and J dropped 2; count of bases not matched to a gene: 5. CDR3 sequence reads: CASSSGSGATDTQYF. CDR3 coding DNA: TGTGCCAGCAGCTCGGGTAGCGGGGCCACAGATACGCAGTATTTT.

V is TRBV15 and J is TRBJ2-5; 7 bases agree with TRBD2. Germline CDR1 reads LNHNV; CDR2 reads YYDKDF (reference sequence). The CDR3 covers 14 residues. V lost 4 bases, J lost 5 bases, and 7 bases stayed unmatched. Here the CDR3 reads CATSKRAGRETQYF. The CDR3 region has the DNA TGTGCCACCAGCAAACGGGCCGGGAGGGAGACCCAGTACTTC.

The V gene is TRBV7-3, the J gene TRBJ2-4; 10 bases match TRBD2. The CDR3 runs 20 residues. The J segment lost 8 bases and the V segment lost 1 base, leaving 20 bases of the junction unmatched. Germline CDR1 SGHTA, CDR2 FQGTGA. This CDR3 is CASSLRGGGRLAGAADIQYF. DNA for the CDR3: TGTGCCAGCAGCTTAAGAGGTGGGGGTCGGCTAGCGGGAGCTGCCGACATTCAGTACTTC.

The chain uses TRBV15 and TRBJ2-3; D is perhaps TRBD2 (6 bases). The germline V gene encodes CDR1 LNHNV and CDR2 YYDKDF (reference sequence). Trimming shortened V by 0 bases and J by 9 bases, and 10 bases separated the two germline ends. The CDR3 consists of 13 residues. In nucleotides, the CDR3 is TGTGCCACCAGCAGAGATAAGGCGGGAACGCAGTATTTT. Its protein is CATSRDKAGTQYF. Variable domain in full (rest from reference TRBV15 and TRBJ2-3): DAMVIQNPRYQVTQFGKPVTLSCSQTLNHNVMYWYQQKSSQAPKLLFHYYDKDFNNEADTPDNFQSRRPNTSFCFLDIRSPGLGDTAMYLCATSRDKAGTQYFGPGTRLTVL.

The chain uses TRBV19 and TRBJ1-1, with TRBD1 matching 8 bases. Germline CDR1 LNHDA, CDR2 SQIVND (reference sequence). Germline trimming cut 3 bases from V and 11 bases from J; bases unmatched to any gene: 11. The CDR3 runs 14 residues. The CDR3 DNA sequence: TGTGCCAGTAGTATGGGACAGGTAACATCTGGGGCTTTCTTT. Translated: CASSMGQVTSGAFF.

This clone was seen just once. The V call is TRBV19, the J call TRBJ1-1; D unclear. The length of the CDR3 is 18 residues. Germline V gene data show CDR1 as LNHDA and CDR2 as SQIVND (reference sequence). V was clipped by 0 bases and J by 0 bases, with 17 bases between them. DNA for the CDR3: TGTGCCAGTAGTATAGAAGCCACAGTAACATCGATGAACACTGAAGCTTTCTTT. Its protein product is CASSIEATVTSMNTEAFF.

This clone was detected once. V is TRBV6-5 and J is TRBJ1-1, with D possibly being TRBD1 (6 bases). The length of the CDR3 is 14 residues. Trimming removed 6 bases from V and 1 base from J, with 12 bases in between. CDR1 and CDR2 (germline): MNHEY, SVGAGI. CDR3 DNA: TGTGCCAGCAGACCCGGGACAACGAACACTGAAGCTTTCTTT. It translates to CASRPGTTNTEAFF.

The chain is built from TRBV11-2 and TRBJ2-5; 10 nucleotides match TRBD2. This CDR3 has 14 amino acids. V lost 5 bases, J lost 5 bases, and 5 bases stayed unmatched. Germline V CDR1 and CDR2: SGHAT, FQNNGV. This chain's CDR3 is CASSRKREGETQYF. The CDR3 region has the DNA TGTGCCAGCAGCCGGAAGCGGGAGGGGGAGACCCAGTACTTC.

This chain connects TRBV5-6 to TRBJ1-1; D is perhaps TRBD1 (6 bases). Germline-derived CDR1 and CDR2 are SGHDT and YYEEEE. Between the trimmed V and J ends, which lost 0 bases and 5 bases, there was a span of 17 bases. This CDR3 is built from 16 residues. The CDR3 here is CASSLAQGSVGTEAFF. CDR3 nucleotide sequence: TGTGCCAGCAGCTTGGCTCAGGGGTCGGTGGGTACTGAAGCTTTCTTT.

The chain combines TRBV28 with TRBJ1-2; D unresolved. Germline loops: CDR1 MDHEN, CDR2 SYDVKM. Deletions cut 6 bases from V and 2 bases from J, with 10 bases between. The CDR3 has 13 residues. CDR3 loop: CASSQTLNYGYTF. CDR3 in DNA: TGTGCCAGCAGCCAGACTCTGAACTATGGCTACACCTTC.

This clone was detected once. The rearrangement links TRBV2 to TRBJ2-2; TRBD2 matches 7 bases. The V gene's germline CDR1 is SNHLY and CDR2 FYNNEI. V lost 0 bases and J lost 7; bases outside the gene matches: 8. This CDR3 comprises 16 residues. The CDR3 sequence: CASSEAGLVSDGELFF. The DNA of the CDR3 is TGTGCCAGCAGTGAAGCCGGACTAGTGTCGGACGGGGAGCTGTTTTTT. Using reference TRBV2 and TRBJ2-2 for the parts outside the CDR3, the full variable domain is EPEVTQTPSHQVTQMGQEVILRCVPISNHLYFYWYRQILGQKVEFLVSFYNNEISEKSEIFDDQFSVERPDGSNFTLKIRSTKLEDSAMYFCASSEAGLVSDGELFFGEGSRLTVL.

The chain is built from TRBV7-9 and TRBJ2-7, with D maybe TRBD1 (5 bases). The V gene lost 5 bases and the J gene lost 4 bases, with 15 bases spanning the gap. The CDR3 runs 14 residues. CDR1 is SEHNR, CDR2 FQNEAQ, per germline (reference sequence). The CDR3 protein is CASSLQDGWYEQYF. In DNA, the CDR3 is TGTGCCAGCAGCCTACAGGACGGGTGGTACGAGCAGTACTTC.

The rearrangement uses TRBV7-3 and TRBJ2-2; D uncertain. Germline CDR1 and CDR2: SGHTA and FQGTGA. Trimming left V 0 bases short and J 1 base short, with 9 bases between. CDR3 size: 16 residues. The CDR3 DNA reads as TGTGCCAGCAGCTTAACCCCAGGAAAGAACACCGGGGAGCTGTTTTTT. Translating gives CASSLTPGKNTGELFF.

This rearrangement joins TRBV4-3 to TRBJ2-7; D is uncertain. The CDR3 contains 13 residues. V was pared by 0 bases and J by 1 base, with 4 bases between. CDR1 and CDR2 (germline): LGHNA, YSLEER. In DNA, the CDR3 is TGCGCCAGCAGCCAAGATGTATCCTACGAGCAGTACTTC. As protein: CASSQDVSYEQYF.

This CDR3 is CASSRAGSGGNSPLHF. CDR3 nucleotide sequence: TGTGCCAGCAGCCGTGCGGGTTCAGGGGGAAATTCACCCCTCCACTTT. This rearrangement joins TRBV5-4 to TRBJ1-6, with 7 bases identical to TRBD1. The CDR3 contains 16 residues. Germline V gene sequence: CDR1 SGHNT, CDR2 YYREEE (reference sequence). With 4 bases clipped from V and 7 bases from J, the junction kept 11 bases outside the gene matches.

This clone was detected once. The V call is TRBV7-2, the J call TRBJ2-3; D remains unclear. Germline-derived CDR1 and CDR2 are SGHTA and FQGNSA. Trimming shortened V by 1 base and J by 5 bases, and 13 bases separated the two germline ends. CDR3 length: 15 amino acids. CDR3 sequence (DNA): TGTGCCAGCAGCTTAGACCCAGCGAGTGGAGATACGCAGTATTTT. As protein: CASSLDPASGDTQYF.

The V gene is TRBV5-6, the J gene TRBJ2-7, with a tentative D call TRBD1 (8 bases). The CDR3 has 15 residues. V was pared by 7 bases and J by 2 bases, with 19 bases between. Germline V gene sequence: CDR1 SGHDT, CDR2 YYEEEE. This CDR3 is CASRLQGGSAYEQYF. The CDR3 region has the DNA TGTGCCAGCCGGCTACAGGGGGGGAGCGCCTACGAGCAGTACTTC.

This clone has a single count. The V call is TRBV5-5, the J call TRBJ2-7; 11 positions match TRBD1. The CDR3 spans 16 residues. Germline CDR1 SGHKS, CDR2 YYEKEE (reference sequence). After removal of 1 base from V and 3 bases from J, the junction contained 6 bases not matched to a gene. CDR3 coding DNA: TGTGCCAGCAGCTTGTCCGGACAGGGGGCGTTCTACGAGCAGTACTTC. This gives the protein CASSLSGQGAFYEQYF.

V gene TRBV29-1 combines with J gene TRBJ1-2; TRBD1 matches 8 bases. The CDR3 contains 15 residues. V lost 0 bases to trimming and J lost 4 bases; unmatched junction nucleotides: 7. The V gene's germline CDR1 is SQVTM and CDR2 ANQGSEA. The CDR3 spells CSVEDRAGGRYGYTF. CDR3 in DNA: TGCAGCGTTGAAGATCGGGCAGGGGGCCGCTATGGCTACACCTTC.

J is TRBJ2-3 and V is TRBV19; 8 bases align to TRBD1. Germline V gene lookup returns CDR1 LNHDA and CDR2 SQIVND (reference sequence). CDR3 length: 15 residues. Losses at the gene ends were 3 bases for V and 2 bases for J; bases not matched to a gene: 4. Written as DNA, the CDR3 is TGTGCCAGTAGTATGACAGGGGCCGTCACAGATACGCAGTATTTT. Translating gives CASSMTGAVTDTQYF. Looking up the rest from reference TRBV19 and TRBJ2-3 gives the full variable domain: DGGITQSPKYLFRKEGQNVTLSCEQNLNHDAMYWYRQDPGQGLRLIYYSQIVNDFQKGDIAEGYSVSREKKESFPLTVTSAQKNPTAFYLCASSMTGAVTDTQYFGPGTRLTVL.

The chain links TRBV5-5 to TRBJ1-3, with D maybe TRBD1 (6 bases). CDR3 length: 14 amino acids. Germline V gives CDR1 SGHKS, CDR2 YYEKEE (reference sequence). The V gene lost 2 bases and the J gene lost 4 bases, with 10 bases spanning the gap. The CDR3 DNA reads TGTGCCAGCAGCTTTTCAGGGGAAGGAAACACCATATATTTT. Its translation is CASSFSGEGNTIYF. The full variable domain, its missing parts supplied by reference TRBV5-5 and TRBJ1-3, is DAGVTQSPTHLIKTRGQQVTLRCSPISGHKSVSWYQQVLGQGPQFIFQYYEKEERGRGNFPDRFSARQFPNYSSELNVNALLLGDSALYLCASSFSGEGNTIYFGEGSWLTVV.

This chain uses TRBV9 with TRBJ2-3; a possible D gene is TRBD2 (6 bases). Germline V gene data show CDR1 as SGDLS and CDR2 as YYNGEE. The CDR3 sequence is 15 residues long. V shed 3 bases and J shed 4 bases, with 15 bases lying between them. The CDR3 region has the DNA TGTGCCAGCAGCGCCCTTCGGGGGAGAGCAGATACGCAGTATTTT. Protein product: CASSALRGRADTQYF.

This clone was detected a few times. The gene calls are TRBV6-5 and TRBJ1-6, with D perhaps matching TRBD1 (5 bases). The germline V gene encodes CDR1 MNHEY and CDR2 SVGAGI. The CDR3 length is 12 residues. Between the trimmed V and J ends, which lost 7 bases and 6 bases, there was a span of 7 bases. The CDR3 is CASNRINSPLHF. The CDR3 DNA reads TGTGCCAGCAACAGGATTAATTCACCCCTCCACTTT.